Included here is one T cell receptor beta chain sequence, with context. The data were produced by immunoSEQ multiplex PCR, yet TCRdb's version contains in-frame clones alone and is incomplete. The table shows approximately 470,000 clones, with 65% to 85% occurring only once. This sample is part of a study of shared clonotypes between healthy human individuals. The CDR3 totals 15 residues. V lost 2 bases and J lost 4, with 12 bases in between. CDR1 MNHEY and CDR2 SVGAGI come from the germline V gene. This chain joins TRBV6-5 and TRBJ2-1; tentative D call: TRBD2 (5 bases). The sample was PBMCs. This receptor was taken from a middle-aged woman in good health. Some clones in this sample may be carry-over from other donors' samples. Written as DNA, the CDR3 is TGTGCCAGCAGTTACGGTTCGGGAAAGTACAATGAGCAGTTCTTC. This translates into CASSYGSGKYNEQFF.